A selection of T cell receptor beta chains follows, all from one sample in a study of blood T cell repertoires in COVID-19. The protocol was immunoSEQ multiplex PCR, while the TCRdb copy is restricted to in-frame clones and leaves out a portion. This repertoire shows approximately 500,000 clones, 85% to 90% found once; its top ten account for 7.5% to 9%. The sequencing input was peripheral blood. Receptors were obtained from a woman in her 50s with COVID-19, enrolled during active disease. Both conserved end residues are part of each CDR3. The D gene is left open where the match is weak. Clone size is stated in some rows and not others, as once, few, many or a class when expanded.

>TRBJ1-1|-|TRBV5-1|-
CASSPLQDPNTEAFF
TGCGCCAGCAGTCCCCTACAGGACCCGAACACTGAAGCTTTCTTT
>TRBJ1-3|-|TRBV25-1|-
CASGGENLGVYTIYF
TGTGCCAGCGGGGGGGAGAACTTGGGAGTGTACACCATATATTTT
>TRBJ2-1|TRBD1|TRBV6-5|-
CASSYSPGQSYNEQFF
TGTGCCAGCAGTTACTCGCCGGGACAGTCCTACAATGAGCAGTTCTTC
>TRBJ1-1|-|TRBV30|once
CAWKPGEGTEAFF
TGTGCCTGGAAGCCGGGGGAGGGCACTGAAGCTTTCTTT
>TRBJ1-6|TRBD1|TRBV7-3|-
CASSWKYRGPFRTPLHF
TGTGCCAGCAGCTGGAAATACAGGGGCCCCTTTAGGACACCCCTCCACTTT
>TRBJ2-1|TRBD2|TRBV7-3|-
CASSWGLANEQFF
TGTGCCAGCAGCTGGGGACTAGCGAATGAGCAGTTCTTC
>TRBJ1-1|TRBD1|TRBV28|-
CASSLSDRGSTEAFF
TGTGCCAGCAGTTTATCCGACAGGGGGAGCACTGAAGCTTTCTTT
>TRBJ1-2|-|TRBV7-2|-
CASSYLGSGYTF
TGTGCCAGCAGTTACCTCGGGAGTGGCTACACCTTC
>TRBJ1-3|-|TRBV3-1/TRBV3-2|-
CASSQGRPGNTIYF
TGTGCCAGCAGCCAAGGCAGGCCCGGAAACACCATATATTTT
>TRBJ2-2|-|TRBV3-1/TRBV3-2|-
CASSQVTRGGELFF
TGTGCCAGCAGCCAAGTCACTCGGGGCGGGGAGCTGTTTTTT
>TRBJ2-1|TRBD1|TRBV9|-
CASSAGGAEGNEQFF
TGTGCCAGCAGCGCAGGGGGCGCGGAGGGCAATGAGCAGTTCTTC
>TRBJ2-7|-|TRBV19|-
CASSIGAPREQYF
TGTGCCAGTAGTATAGGGGCTCCCCGCGAGCAGTACTTC
>TRBJ2-3|-|TRBV10-3|-
CAISFAGRTDTQYF
TGTGCCATCAGTTTCGCTGGGAGGACAGATACGCAGTATTTT
>TRBJ2-4|-|TRBV4-1|once
CASSQDSTNRDFRLAKNIQYF
TGCGCCAGCAGCCAAGATTCCACAAACCGGGATTTTCGCTTAGCCAAAAACATTCAGTACTTC
>TRBJ2-5|TRBD2|TRBV27|-
CASSLWGGETQYF
TGTGCCAGCAGTCTGTGGGGGGGAGAGACCCAGTACTTC
>TRBJ2-2|TRBD2|TRBV30|-
CAWSRLAGTGELFF
TGTGCCTGGAGTCGACTAGCGGGGACCGGGGAGCTGTTTTTT
>TRBJ2-1|-|TRBV2|-
CASSKDNANNEQFF
TGTGCCAGCAGTAAGGACAATGCCAACAATGAGCAGTTCTTC
>TRBJ2-7|-|TRBV3-1/TRBV3-2|once
CASGITDNYEQYF
TGTGCCAGCGGGATTACGGACAACTACGAGCAGTACTTC
>TRBJ1-1|-|TRBV28|once
CASSPPRQLKAFF
TGTGCCAGCAGTCCGCCTCGACAGCTTAAAGCTTTCTTT
>TRBJ1-2|-|TRBV20-1|few
CSASTDSGYTF
TGCAGTGCTAGCACGGACTCGGGCTACACCTTC
>TRBJ2-1|TRBD1|TRBV25-1|-
CASEGQSEQFF
TGTGCCAGTGAGGGACAGAGTGAGCAGTTCTTC
>TRBJ2-1|-|TRBV7-9|once
CASSFGGVNNEQFF
TGTGCCAGCAGCTTCGGCGGGGTAAACAATGAGCAGTTCTTC
>TRBJ1-2|TRBD1|TRBV2|-
CASVITTGGYGYTF
TGTGCCAGCGTTATCACGACAGGGGGCTATGGCTACACCTTC
>TRBJ1-5|-|TRBV7-9|-
CASSLDGGTAQHF
TGTGCCAGCAGCTTAGACGGGGGAACAGCCCAGCATTTT
>TRBJ1-1|TRBD1|TRBV6-4|-
CASSPGTGGTEAFF
TGTGCCAGCAGTCCCGGGACAGGGGGCACTGAAGCTTTCTTT
>TRBJ1-5|-|TRBV19|-
CASSSTGFNQPQHF
TGTGCCAGTAGTAGTACAGGTTTCAATCAGCCCCAGCATTTT
>TRBJ2-1|TRBD2|TRBV5-6|-
CASRGLVSYNEQFF
TGTGCCAGCAGGGGACTAGTCTCCTACAATGAGCAGTTCTTC
>TRBJ2-5|TRBD1|TRBV28|-
CASSPPGQGRTQYF
TGTGCCAGCAGCCCTCCGGGACAGGGTAGGACCCAGTACTTC
>TRBJ2-3|-|TRBV7-2|-
CASSLLADTQYF
TGTGCCAGCAGCTTATTAGCAGATACGCAGTATTTT
>TRBJ1-1|-|TRBV9|-
CASSPTISTENTEAFF
TGTGCCAGCAGCCCTACCATATCGACAGAGAACACTGAAGCTTTCTTT
>TRBJ2-7|TRBD1|TRBV6-5|-
CASSRDSGEQYF
TGTGCCAGCAGTCGGGACAGCGGCGAGCAGTACTTC
>TRBJ1-2|-|TRBV6-5|-
CASSFDRQTYGYTF
TGTGCCAGCAGCTTTGACAGACAAACCTATGGCTACACCTTC
>TRBJ1-1|TRBD1|TRBV7-9|few
CASSLRQGGPEAFF
TGTGCCAGCAGCCTACGACAGGGAGGCCCTGAAGCTTTCTTT
>TRBJ2-7|TRBD2|TRBV4-1|-
CASSQDLLAGGPNPYEQYF
TGCGCCAGCAGCCAAGATCTACTAGCGGGGGGACCAAATCCCTACGAGCAGTACTTC
>TRBJ2-6|TRBD1|TRBV5-4|-
CASSPGTGAGANVLTF
TGTGCCAGCAGCCCGGGGACAGGGGCCGGGGCCAACGTCCTGACTTTC
>TRBJ1-6|-|TRBV5-1|-
CASSLSGLDSPLHF
TGCGCCAGCAGCTTATCAGGGCTGGATTCACCCCTCCACTTT
>TRBJ2-3|-|TRBV11-2|-
CASSPGEDTQYF
TGTGCCAGCAGCCCGGGGGAGGATACGCAGTATTTT
>TRBJ2-1|TRBD2|TRBV7-8|-
CASSPSSGGQNEQFF
TGTGCCAGCAGCCCTTCGAGCGGGGGGCAGAATGAGCAGTTCTTC
>TRBJ2-7|-|TRBV3-1/TRBV3-2|once
CASSQDLPRAVYEQYF
TGTGCCAGCAGCCAAGATCTACCCAGGGCGGTCTACGAGCAGTACTTC
>TRBJ2-1|-|TRBV3-1/TRBV3-2|-
CASSQTRYDEQFF
TGTGCCAGCAGCCAGACTAGGTACGATGAGCAGTTCTTC
>TRBJ1-3|-|TRBV9|-
CASSPGIMRREVNTIYF
TGTGCCAGCAGCCCCGGAATAATGAGGCGGGAGGTAAACACCATATATTTT
>TRBJ1-1|-|TRBV5-6|-
CASSYRAGSTEAFF
TGTGCCAGCAGCTATCGGGCGGGAAGCACTGAAGCTTTCTTT
>TRBJ2-1|-|TRBV7-3|once
CASSLGRVGNEQFF
TGTGCCAGCAGCTTAGGTAGAGTCGGCAATGAGCAGTTCTTC
>TRBJ2-2|TRBD1|TRBV5-5|-
CASSLGQGVIGELFF
TGTGCCAGCAGCTTGGGGCAGGGGGTTATCGGGGAGCTGTTTTTT
>TRBJ1-2|TRBD1|TRBV10-3|-
CAISKDRSTYGYTF
TGTGCCATCAGCAAGGACAGGAGCACTTATGGCTACACCTTC
>TRBJ2-1|TRBD2|TRBV25-1|-
CASSETSGGWREQFF
TGTGCCAGCAGTGAGACTAGCGGGGGGTGGCGCGAGCAGTTCTTC
>TRBJ1-2|TRBD1|TRBV4-1|-
CASSLGGTGWNYGYTF
TGCGCCAGCAGCTTGGGGGGGACAGGGTGGAACTATGGCTACACCTTC
>TRBJ2-1|TRBD2|TRBV7-3|-
CASSFTSGAYNEQFF
TGTGCCAGCAGCTTCACTAGCGGGGCCTACAATGAGCAGTTCTTC
>TRBJ2-1|TRBD2|TRBV7-8|few
CASSPGGTSGAYNEQFF
TGTGCCAGCAGCCCCGGAGGGACTAGCGGGGCCTACAATGAGCAGTTCTTC
>TRBJ1-1|-|TRBV12-3/TRBV12-4|-
CASSLGLEAFF
TGTGCCAGCAGTTTAGGACTTGAAGCTTTCTTT
>TRBJ1-1|-|TRBV2|-
CASSVSGNTEAFF
TGTGCCAGCAGTGTATCGGGGAACACTGAAGCTTTCTTT
>TRBJ2-1|TRBD2|TRBV30|-
CAWSPAGVEQFF
TGTGCCTGGAGTCCAGCGGGGGTCGAGCAGTTCTTC
>TRBJ1-1|-|TRBV7-6|-
CASSPRGRRTEAFF
TGTGCCAGCAGCCCTAGAGGGCGGCGGACTGAAGCTTTCTTT
>TRBJ2-2|-|TRBV4-1|-
CASSFGDFRFTGELFF
TGCGCCAGCAGCTTTGGGGACTTCCGATTCACCGGGGAGCTGTTTTTT
>TRBJ2-2|-|TRBV7-6|-
CASSLSLKRVVTGELFF
TGTGCCAGCAGCTTAAGTCTAAAGAGGGTCGTGACCGGGGAGCTGTTTTTT